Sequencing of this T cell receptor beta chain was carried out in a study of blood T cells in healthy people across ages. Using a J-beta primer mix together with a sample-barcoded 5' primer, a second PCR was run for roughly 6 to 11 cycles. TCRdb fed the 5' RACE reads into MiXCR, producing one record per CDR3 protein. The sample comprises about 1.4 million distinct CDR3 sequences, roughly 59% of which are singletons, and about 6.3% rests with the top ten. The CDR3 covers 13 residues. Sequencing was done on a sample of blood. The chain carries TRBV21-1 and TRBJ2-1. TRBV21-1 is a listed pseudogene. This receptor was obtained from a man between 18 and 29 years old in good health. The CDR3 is CASSKVWSDEQFF. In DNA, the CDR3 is TGTGCCAGCAGCAAAGTTTGGTCTGACGAGCAGTTCTTC.